This T cell receptor (beta chain) appears in the sequencing data of a study of blood T cell repertoires in COVID-19. Measured with immunoSEQ multiplex PCR; TCRdb has only the in-frame clones, and not every one. The data contain under 85,000 clones, about 80% of them singletons. This CDR3 region has 16 residues. V gave up 3 bases and J gave up 1 base; unmatched junction bases: 5. Germline lookup yields CDR1 KGHSH and CDR2 LQKENI. The specimen sequenced was peripheral blood. The sequence was obtained from a man in his fifties or sixties with acute or convalescent COVID-19. The rearrangement uses TRBV18 and TRBJ1-2; 10 bases line up with TRBD1. The CDR3 reads CASSPGTGAGNYGYTF. In DNA, the CDR3 is TGTGCCAGCTCACCCGGGACAGGGGCCGGTAACTATGGCTACACCTTC. Looking up the rest from reference TRBV18 and TRBJ1-2 gives the full variable domain: NAGVMQNPRHLVRRRGQEARLRCSPMKGHSHVYWYRQLPEEGLKFMVYLQKENIIDESGMPKERFSAEFPKEGPSILRIQQVVRGDSAAYFCASSPGTGAGNYGYTFGSGTRLTVV.